The sequence of this T cell receptor beta chain was determined in a study of lymphopenia after photon versus proton radiotherapy (dated by TCRdb to between 2018 and 2020). Regarding the research as a whole: The study compared the immunological effects of photon versus proton radiation therapy in patients with gastrointestinal tumors who developed high-grade lymphopenia. The roughly 20 patients in the cohort had gastrointestinal tumors, were treated with either photon or proton therapy, and subsequently developed lymphopenia. The study aimed to characterize how the two radiation modalities differ in their impact on the immune system. What the research found in general, with its limitations: After the lymphocyte count nadir, oligoclonal expansion, especially of CD8+ Temra cells, was observed in photon-treated repertoires, and the drop in diversity was driven by this expansion. The authors looked at the survival association only in patients who died, and they framed better survival with proton therapy as a possibility rather than a demonstrated result. During treatment, patients who received photon therapy lost naive T cells and TCR diversity and gained effector/memory populations, whereas patients who received proton therapy remained relatively stable. Across the cohort, among patients who died, a greater drop in TCR diversity after the nadir was inversely correlated with overall survival time.

About this clone: There is no known antigen for this receptor. Base qualities are not provided; no much larger clone lies one nucleotide away.

The library was built by means of the immunoSEQ multiplex PCR assay. T cell repertoires were profiled with deep sequencing of rearranged TCR beta loci together with multiparametric flow cytometry. Drawn from immuneACCESS, this table holds only the in-frame rearrangements with V and J called that TCRdb kept. Clones are partly lost; checked studies trace under half to an unresolved V gene and leave the rest unexplained. This sample has approximately 6,300 clones in its table, and roughly 90% of those were observed once. Around 10% of the sample lies in the top ten. The sequencing used peripheral blood, collected from a patient treated with photon-based radiotherapy. The receptor's source is a man between 60 and 75 years old with cholangiocarcinoma.

CDR3 protein: CASSERYGDTEAFF. The DNA reads TGTGCCAGCAGTGAAAGGTATGGGGACACTGAAGCTTTCTTT. The chain employs TRBV25-1 and TRBJ1-1; no D gene can be assigned with confidence. V is cut by 2 bases and J by 3 bases, and the space between the germline ends is 10 bases. Looking up the germline V gene yields CDR1 MGHDK and CDR2 SYGVNS. The CDR3, from cysteine to phenylalanine, totals 14 residues. Only CDR3 DNA is held: 42 bases, read in frame from base 1.